The clone carrying this T cell receptor beta chain was detected only a few times. As yet, its antigen is unknown. It was with a sample-barcoded 5' primer and a J-beta primer mix that a second PCR of roughly 7 to 11 cycles was run. Each sample provided no less than 3 million CDR3-containing paired-end reads. TCRdb used MiXCR to reprocess the 5' RACE reads, holding one entry per CDR3 protein. The repertoire holds roughly 1.5 million distinct CDR3 sequences, around 40% seen once, with under 5% in the top ten. The data originate from a study of blood T cells in healthy people across ages. Whole-study results and caveats: PBMCs left unsorted prevented a conclusive naive versus antigen-experienced comparison.

The source is a woman aged 18-29 years in good health. The sequencing sample was made of blood.

CDR3 in DNA: TGTGCCAGCAGAGAACAGGGGCATTCACCCCTCCACTTT. Its translation is CASREQGHSPLHF. The chain uses TRBV6-2 or TRBV6-3 and TRBJ1-6; 7 nucleotides agree with TRBD1. The V and J ends lost 6 bases and 8 bases, in that order; junction bases with no gene match: 4. Germline-derived CDR1 and CDR2 are MNHEY and SVGEGT. The CDR3 extends over 13 amino acids.